In its sample, the clone carrying this T cell receptor (beta chain) was seen many times. Antigen unknown. This specimen belongs to a study of regulatory T cells in long-lasting Graves disease. Study-wide findings and caveats: Clonotypes that were public and shared totalled roughly 3,000 in persistent patients versus over 800 in new patients.

Construction of the TCR beta libraries employed iRepertoire HTBI primers in conjunction with Arm-PCR of CDR3 regions. Each CDR3 protein is one row after TCRdb ran MiXCR on the multiplex PCR reads. The sample has around 320,000 distinct CDR3 sequences; roughly 17% are singletons. The sample's time point: newly diagnosed GD, antithyroid drugs for less than 3 months. From RNA extracted from PBMCs, the TCR library was made. Enrollment of patients was through an endocrinology department in Xi'an, China. The CDR3 runs to 15 residues. Germline values: CDR1 LGHDT, CDR2 YNNKEL (reference sequence). V was clipped by 4 bases and J by 0 bases, with 7 bases between them. Separately, the same data were catalogued under a study of T cells in Graves' hyperthyroidism and ophthalmopathy. According to that study: Every diagnosis used clinical symptoms, serum thyroxine and TRAb, thyroid ultrasound and orbital computed tomography. TCR CDR3 underwent first-round RT-PCR with the HTBI primer set.

The chain uses TRBV3-1 and TRBJ2-6; the D is unclear. The receptor was isolated from a man aged 35 to 55 with Graves disease. This sample comprised peripheral blood mononuclear cells (PBMCs), obtained at new diagnosis, from a patient treated with antithyroid drugs. The DNA of the CDR3 is TGTGCCAGCAGCCTGAGATACTCTGGGGCCAACGTCCTGACTTTC. Amino acids: CASSLRYSGANVLTF. Full variable domain (outside the CDR3, taken from reference TRBV3-1 and TRBJ2-6): DTAVSQTPKYLVTQMGNDKSIKCEQNLGHDTMYWYKQDSKKFLKIMFSYNNKELIINETVPNRFSPKSPDKAHLNLHINSLELGDSAVYFCASSLRYSGANVLTFGAGSRLTVL.